The TCR beta chain under discussion was sequenced for a study of T cells in women clearing cervical HPV infection. The overall study: Women with histologically confirmed HPV16-related CIN3 or worse, 2 with invasive cancer, served as cases. The study's findings and limits: CIN3+ cases had significantly higher TCR richness than controls; evenness did not differ. Richness differences could reflect unmeasured T-cell content per sample.

Comments on this clone: As yet, its antigen is unknown. The CDR3 is cut off 3 residues early in the read; its end comes from the germline J gene.

The V and J ends lost 5 bases and 5 bases, in that order; junction bases with no gene match: 6. Germline V CDR1 and CDR2: GTSNPN, SVGIG (reference sequence). The CDR3 is 14 residues long. Clones were sequenced by immunoSEQ multiplex PCR, and TCRdb holds only the in-frame ones, with some missing. This sample contains under 50,000 clones. This receptor was taken from a woman aged 18-69 years with a cervical HPV16 infection that either progressed to CIN3+ or cleared (not recorded which). Material for sequencing was blood buffy coat. This sequence joins TRBV30 and TRBJ2-2, with TRBD1 matching 9 bases. The covered CDR3 bases are TGTGCCTGGGAAGGACAGGGGAGAACCGGGGAG. Translating it yields CAWEGQGRTGE. In full, the CDR3 reads CAWEGQGRTGELFF.